These 15 T cell receptor beta chains were all obtained from the same sample, sequenced in a study of spatial heterogeneity in lung cancer. Time point of the sample: sample taken at primary tumor resection. Via MiXCR, TCRdb re-called the 5' RACE reads, giving one row per CDR3 protein. The sample holds 40,000 or so distinct CDR3 sequences, roughly 8% seen once. The source material was PBMCs, sampled at surgery. The receptors here all came from a male donor with early-stage non-small cell lung cancer.

This clonotype has ten or more counts. The chain couples TRBV11-1 to TRBJ2-3; 11 positions match TRBD2. V gave up 6 bases and J gave up 7 bases; unmatched junction bases: 9. The CDR3 loop spans 15 amino acids. The germline V gene encodes CDR1 SGHAT and CDR2 FQDESV (reference sequence). CDR3 bases: TGTGCCAGCAGTACTCCCGGGACTAGCGGCAATACGCAGTATTTT. Its protein is CASSTPGTSGNTQYF.

This clonotype was counted only a few times. The chain is built from TRBV12-3 or TRBV12-4 and TRBJ2-4; 7 bases map to TRBD1. This CDR3 is built from 15 residues. V was pared by 6 bases and J by 1 base, with 6 bases of the junction left unmatched. In DNA form, the CDR3 reads TGTGCCAGCAGCAGACAGGGTGCGGCCAAAAACATTCAGTACTTC. Protein product: CASSRQGAAKNIQYF.

Note on this clonotype: This clone may be a read error of a much larger clone one base away. The chain has TRBV7-3 and TRBJ2-3, with 7 bases that match TRBD2. The germline CDR1 and CDR2 sequences are SGHTA and FQGTGA. CDR3 length: 12 amino acids. CDR3 region: CASSLTGTTLYF. The CDR3, as DNA: TGTGCCAGCAGCTTAACGGGGACTACGCTGTATTTT.

There are many counts of this clonotype. The chain couples TRBV27 to TRBJ1-5; no definite D call. V was shortened by 3 bases and J by 3 bases, with 21 bases between the two germline ends. The CDR3 is made up of 18 amino acids. Per germline, CDR1 MNHEY and CDR2 SMNVEV (reference sequence). CDR3 amino acids: CASSFAPSGGRINQPQHF. The CDR3 nucleotides are TGTGCCAGCAGTTTCGCTCCTTCGGGAGGCAGGATCAATCAGCCCCAGCATTTT.

In its sample, this clonotype was seen a few times. The V and J genes are TRBV14 and TRBJ1-2; TRBD1 might be the D (5 bases). CDR1 and CDR2 (germline): SGHDN, FVKESK. CDR3 length: 14 residues. Trimming stripped 5 bases from V and 8 bases from J, with 18 bases between. The CDR3 DNA reads as TGTGCCAGCAGCTCGGGACCGCGCACGAAGGGCTACACCTTC. This translates into CASSSGPRTKGYTF.

This clonotype was observed a few times. The V gene is TRBV6-2 or TRBV6-3, the J gene TRBJ2-7; TRBD1 aligns across 7 bases. J lost 4 bases, V lost 6 bases, and 15 bases had no gene match. CDR3 length: 16 residues. Germline CDR1 is MNHEY and CDR2 is SVGEGT. The CDR3 sequence: CASSQTDRPKGYEQYF. The CDR3 DNA reads TGTGCCAGCAGCCAGACGGACAGGCCCAAGGGATACGAGCAGTACTTC.

This clonotype came up many times. V and J are TRBV2 and TRBJ2-3, with D hard to call. The CDR3 covers 16 residues. In germline, CDR1 is SNHLY, CDR2 FYNNEI. V was clipped by 2 bases and J by 1 base, with 13 bases between them. This CDR3 is CASSELEEPGTDTQYF. The CDR3 bases are TGTGCCAGCAGTGAACTCGAGGAGCCAGGCACAGATACGCAGTATTTT.

At least ten counts were recorded for this clonotype. The rearrangement links TRBV12-3 or TRBV12-4 to TRBJ2-7; D gene unclear. CDR3 length: 11 amino acids. The V end was cut by 6 bases, the J end by 6 bases, with 9 bases between. The CDR3 region is CASSPPIEQYV. The CDR3 nucleotides are TGTGCCAGCAGCCCCCCCATCGAGCAGTACGTC.

As for this clonotype: A much larger clone differs from this one at a single base, so this may be a read error. The gene calls are TRBV7-2 and TRBJ1-1; D gene ambiguous. The CDR3 runs to 15 residues. The germline V and J ends were trimmed by 5 bases and 6 bases, with 19 bases remaining between them. Germline values: CDR1 SGHTA, CDR2 FQGNSA. The DNA of the CDR3 is TGTGCCAGCAGCATCCAAGGAGGTCGTTCCCCTGAAGCTTTCTTT. It yields the protein CASSIQGGRSPEAFF. The whole variable domain, filled in from reference TRBV7-2 and TRBJ1-1, reads GAGVSQSPSNKVTEKGKDVELRCDPISGHTALYWYRQSLGQGLEFLIYFQGNSAPDKSGLPSDRFSAERTGGSVSTLTIQRTQQEDSAVYLCASSIQGGRSPEAFFGQGTRLTVV.

V usage is TRBV2 and J usage is TRBJ2-1; TRBD2 agrees at 11 bases. The germline gives CDR1 SNHLY, CDR2 FYNNEI. Unmatched junction bases numbered 8, after V lost 1 base and J lost 9 bases. The CDR3 is 16 amino acids. CDR3 in amino acids: CASSEGISGRVSEQFF. The DNA of the CDR3 is TGTGCCAGCAGTGAAGGTATTAGCGGGAGGGTTAGTGAGCAGTTCTTC.

This clonotype was counted at least ten times. This rearrangement joins TRBV24-1 to TRBJ2-1; 7 nucleotides agree with TRBD2. Trimming removed 4 bases from V and 5 bases from J; junction bases left unmatched: 4. The germline CDR1 and CDR2 sequences are KGHDR and SFDVKD. The CDR3 has 14 residues. CDR3 sequence (DNA): TGTGCCACCAGTGAGCCTAGCGGACACAATGAGCAGTTCTTC. This translates into CATSEPSGHNEQFF.

There are many counts of this clonotype. This chain joins TRBV11-2 and TRBJ2-1, with 8 bases fitting TRBD1. This CDR3 has 16 amino acids. V was clipped by 5 bases and J by 2 bases; unmatched bases: 8. Looked up from germline, CDR1 is SGHAT and CDR2 is FQNNGV. CDR3 nucleotides: TGTGCCAGCAGCACCCGGACAGGGACCACCTACAATGAGCAGTTCTTC. Its protein is CASSTRTGTTYNEQFF.

On this clonotype itself: A read error is possible here, since a much larger clone lies one base away. The J gene is TRBJ2-1, the V gene TRBV5-1, with D possibly being TRBD2 (7 bases). The length of the CDR3 is 14 residues. Germline V lookup: CDR1 SGHRS, CDR2 YFSETQ. CDR3 loop: CASSLQGRDNELFF. CDR3 coding DNA: TGCGCCAGCAGCTTGCAGGGGAGGGACAATGAGCTGTTCTTC.

For the CDR3, the DNA is TGTGCCAGCAGCTTGTTACAGGGTCGGTACGAGCAGTACTTC. This translates into CASSLLQGRYEQYF. The genes are TRBV7-8 and TRBJ2-7; tentatively, D is TRBD1 (6 bases). CDR3 length: 14 amino acids. V gave up 3 bases and J gave up 4 bases, with 13 bases separating them. The V gene's germline CDR1 is SGHVS and CDR2 FQNEAQ.

This clonotype was seen ten or more times. V usage is TRBV12-3 or TRBV12-4 and J usage is TRBJ2-1, with TRBD2 matching 7 bases. This CDR3 comprises 15 residues. Trimming at V came to 6 bases and at J to 6 bases, leaving 11 bases not matched to a gene. CDR3 amino acids: CASSRGLDGSNEQFF. The CDR3 region has the DNA TGTGCCAGCAGCCGTGGACTAGATGGGAGCAATGAGCAGTTCTTC.